These 27 T cell receptor beta chains were all obtained from the same sample, sequenced in a study of blood T cell repertoires in COVID-19. Method: immunoSEQ multiplex PCR; TCRdb's copy keeps in-frame clones and lacks some. The repertoire includes hundreds of thousands of clones, approximately 81% of them detected once, and around 3.5% sits in the top ten. The material sequenced was peripheral blood. Receptors originate from a woman older than 75 with acute or convalescent COVID-19.

This clone was recorded once. This chain joins TRBV19 and TRBJ2-7; possible D gene TRBD1, 6 bases. Trimming removed 5 bases from V and 2 bases from J, with 10 bases in between. CDR1 and CDR2 (germline): LNHDA, SQIVND (reference sequence). CDR3 length: 13 residues. In DNA form, the CDR3 reads TGTGCCAGTAGTCCGGACAGTACCTACGAGCAGTACTTC. This gives the protein CASSPDSTYEQYF.

The chain uses TRBV6-2 or TRBV6-3 and TRBJ1-1, with 8 bases matching TRBD1. The CDR3 is 14 residues long. Germline lookup yields CDR1 MNHEY and CDR2 SVGEGT. J gave up 2 bases and V 6 bases, and 5 bases lay outside the gene matches. The CDR3 sequence is CASSSGTGNTEAFF. DNA for the CDR3: TGTGCCAGCAGCTCCGGGACAGGCAACACTGAAGCTTTCTTT.

The chain combines TRBV27 with TRBJ1-5; perhaps TRBD1 as D (6 bases). Germline loops: CDR1 MNHEY, CDR2 SMNVEV (reference sequence). Trimming pared 8 bases from V and 0 bases from J, leaving 23 bases between. This CDR3 contains 18 residues. The CDR3 DNA reads TGTGCCAGCCCAAAGGGGGGGCCCGATAACTATAGCAATCAGCCCCAGCATTTT. Protein: CASPKGGPDNYSNQPQHF.

This sequence joins TRBV7-9 and TRBJ2-3, with TRBD2 matching over 8 bases. Looked up from germline, CDR1 is SEHNR and CDR2 is FQNEAQ (reference sequence). The CDR3 spans 14 residues. Trimming took 7 bases from V and 11 from J; bases not matched to a gene: 14. CDR3 sequence reads: CASNIGASGPLQYF. CDR3 sequence (DNA): TGTGCCAGCAACATAGGGGCTAGCGGGCCCTTGCAGTATTTT.

The rearrangement joins TRBV3-1 (or the pseudogene TRBV3-2) to TRBJ1-6, with D hard to call. V lost 0 bases, J lost 8 bases, and 17 bases lay in between. Germline assignment: CDR1 LGHDT and CDR2 YNNKEL (reference sequence). The CDR3 sequence is 17 residues long. DNA for the CDR3: TGTGCCAGCAGCCAAGATCTAGCCGGGAGGGCATATTCACCCCTCCACTTT. It specifies CASSQDLAGRAYSPLHF.

This clone was detected once. This chain connects TRBV3-1 (or the pseudogene TRBV3-2) to TRBJ1-2; no definite D call. The CDR3 covers 11 residues. CDR1 is LGHDT, CDR2 YNNKEL, per germline (reference sequence). The V end lost 0 bases, the J end lost 14 bases, and 10 bases lay between the germline ends. The CDR3 bases are TGTGCCAGCAGCCAAGACCGTCGGGAAACCTTC. This translates into CASSQDRRETF.

The rearrangement links TRBV6-6 to TRBJ1-1; no clear D. The CDR3 runs to 14 residues. V was shortened by 2 bases and J by 4 bases, with 11 bases between the two germline ends. Germline V gives CDR1 MNHNY, CDR2 SVGAGI (reference sequence). CDR3 sequence reads: CASSYNSPGTEAFF. As DNA, the CDR3 is TGTGCCAGCAGTTACAACTCCCCGGGCACTGAAGCTTTCTTT.

The chain has TRBV4-3 and TRBJ1-2; 7 bases line up with TRBD1. Unmatched junction bases numbered 11, after V lost 3 bases and J lost 7 bases. Germline loops: CDR1 LGHNA, CDR2 YSLEER. CDR3 length: 15 residues. The CDR3 here is CASSQTGNKIGGYTF. The CDR3 nucleotides read TGCGCCAGCAGCCAGACAGGGAACAAGATAGGTGGCTACACCTTC.

The rearrangement uses TRBV3-1 (or the pseudogene TRBV3-2) and TRBJ1-3, with D unclear. Germline CDR1 reads LGHDT; CDR2 reads YNNKEL (reference sequence). V lost 4 bases to trimming and J lost 0 bases, with 16 bases between them. The CDR3 consists of 17 residues. The CDR3 DNA follows: TGTGCCAGCAGCCCGGGCATTGCCGGGAGCTCTGGAAACACCATATATTTT. It is translated as CASSPGIAGSSGNTIYF.

The rearrangement joins TRBV5-6 to TRBJ1-2, with D tentatively TRBD1 (6 bases). Trimming removed 3 bases from V and 0 bases from J, with 15 bases in between. Germline V gene data show CDR1 as SGHDT and CDR2 as YYEEEE. The CDR3 covers 16 residues. The CDR3 loop is CASSYGRGSANYGYTF. In DNA, the CDR3 is TGTGCCAGCAGCTATGGCAGGGGATCCGCTAACTATGGCTACACCTTC.

About this clone itself: Compared with germline, one end of the junction differs, possibly owing to a read error. The chain is built from TRBV28 and TRBJ1-2; TRBD1 matches 9 bases. CDR1 is MDHEN, CDR2 SYDVKM, per germline. The CDR3 runs to 15 residues. CDR3 sequence: CASSTGTGRLRGYAF. As DNA, the CDR3 is TGTGCCAGCAGTACCGGGACAGGGCGTCTGCGAGGCTACGCCTTC.

This clone came up once. The chain couples TRBV9 to TRBJ2-2; no reliable D call. V was cut by 0 bases and J by 2 bases, with 8 bases left in between. The CDR3 runs 15 residues. Germline CDR1 reads SGDLS; CDR2 reads YYNGEE. The CDR3 region is CASSVDPVNTGELFF. The CDR3 bases are TGTGCCAGCAGCGTAGATCCGGTTAACACCGGGGAGCTGTTTTTT.

This rearrangement joins TRBV7-3 to TRBJ2-3; TRBD2 agrees at 8 bases. The CDR3 runs 15 residues. V trimming: 5 bases; J trimming: 3 bases; junction bases outside the gene matches: 7. CDR1 SGHTA and CDR2 FQGTGA come from the germline V gene. The CDR3 protein is CASSQSRGATDTQYF. The DNA of the CDR3 is TGTGCCAGCAGCCAATCGCGGGGGGCGACAGATACGCAGTATTTT.

V usage is TRBV10-3 and J usage is TRBJ2-2; D is uncertain. The germline gives CDR1 ENHRY, CDR2 SYGVKD. This CDR3 has 15 residues. The V and J ends lost 2 bases and 1 base respectively, with 8 bases between them. CDR3 loop: CAISERRLNTGELFF. CDR3 nucleotide sequence: TGTGCCATCAGTGAGCGGAGATTGAACACCGGGGAGCTGTTTTTT.

The chain has TRBV27 and TRBJ2-3, with D possibly TRBD2 on 6 matching bases. The germline V and J ends were trimmed by 8 bases and 3 bases, with 12 bases remaining between them. The CDR3 length is 13 residues. The germline V gene encodes CDR1 MNHEY and CDR2 SMNVEV (reference sequence). CDR3 nucleotides: TGTGCCAGCCTGGGACTGTTAACAGATACGCAGTATTTT. Translated, it gives CASLGLLTDTQYF.

V usage is TRBV3-1 (or the pseudogene TRBV3-2) and J usage is TRBJ2-5, with a weak D call TRBD2 (6 bases). Deletions cut 0 bases from V and 0 bases from J, with 8 bases between. This CDR3 has 15 amino acids. Per germline, CDR1 LGHDT and CDR2 YNNKEL (reference sequence). The CDR3: CASSQDGGYQETQYF. As DNA, the CDR3 is TGTGCCAGCAGCCAAGATGGGGGGTACCAAGAGACCCAGTACTTC.

J is TRBJ1-5 and V is TRBV9; 7 bases match TRBD1. Germline loops: CDR1 SGDLS, CDR2 YYNGEE. The CDR3 totals 13 residues. After removal of 4 bases from V and 5 bases from J, the junction contained 3 bases not matched to a gene. The CDR3 DNA reads TGTGCCAGCAGCACGCAGGGGGATCAGCCCCAGCATTTT. It codes for CASSTQGDQPQHF.

The chain combines TRBV4-1 with TRBJ2-1, with D maybe TRBD2 (6 bases). The germline V gene has CDR1 MGHRA and CDR2 YSYEKL. With 4 bases removed from V and 4 bases from J, the gap between germline ends came to 11 bases. This CDR3 has 14 residues. For the CDR3, the DNA is TGCGCCAGCAGCCGCGGGGCTCAGTACAATGAGCAGTTCTTC. This codes for CASSRGAQYNEQFF.

The V gene is TRBV5-5, the J gene TRBJ1-1; possibly TRBD1 for D (6 bases). From germline, CDR1 is SGHKS and CDR2 YYEKEE (reference sequence). V dropped 1 base and J dropped 4 bases, with 11 bases sitting between them. The length of the CDR3 is 14 residues. CDR3 nucleotides: TGTGCCAGCAGCTTGCAGGGGCGCAGCACTGAAGCTTTCTTT. This translates into CASSLQGRSTEAFF.

The genes are TRBV7-3 and TRBJ2-1; TRBD1 agrees at 9 bases. V shed 2 bases, J shed 5 bases, and the junction held 4 bases outside the gene matches. Germline V CDR1 and CDR2: SGHTA, FQGTGA. CDR3 size: 15 residues. The CDR3 here is CASSLGQGSHNEQFF. The CDR3, as DNA: TGTGCCAGCAGCTTAGGACAGGGGAGCCACAATGAGCAGTTCTTC.

The V and J genes are TRBV6-5 and TRBJ1-2, with 9 bases aligning to TRBD1. After removal of 6 bases from V and 8 bases from J, the junction contained 10 bases not matched to a gene. CDR3 length: 14 amino acids. The germline CDR1 and CDR2 sequences are MNHEY and SVGAGI. The CDR3 region is CASRVMGQGLGYTF. The CDR3 DNA follows: TGTGCCAGCAGGGTTATGGGACAGGGTTTGGGCTACACCTTC.

The rearrangement links TRBV5-1 to TRBJ1-2, with 8 bases aligning to TRBD1. V gave up 4 bases and J gave up 4 bases; unmatched junction bases: 6. The CDR3 contains 14 residues. Germline CDR1 and CDR2: SGHRS and YFSETQ. CDR3 bases: TGCGCCAGCAGCCGAGGACAGGGAATCTATGGCTACACCTTC. Translating it yields CASSRGQGIYGYTF.

The chain links TRBV3-1 (or the pseudogene TRBV3-2) to TRBJ1-6; D is unclear. Trimming pared 5 bases from V and 4 bases from J, leaving 3 bases between. Germline assignment: CDR1 LGHDT and CDR2 YNNKEL (reference sequence). The CDR3 consists of 12 residues. CDR3 loop: CASSTYNSPLHF. CDR3 DNA sequence: TGTGCCAGCAGCACTTATAATTCACCCCTCCACTTT.

This chain links TRBV10-3 with TRBJ1-5; the match to TRBD1 covers 7 bases. The junction had 8 bases not matched to a gene; V was cut back by 3 bases and J by 9 bases. CDR1 and CDR2 from the germline V gene are ENHRY and SYGVKD. There are 14 residues in the CDR3. CDR3 amino acids: CAISEDDRATPQHF. CDR3 DNA: TGTGCCATCAGTGAAGATGACAGGGCCACGCCCCAGCATTTT.

The gene calls are TRBV19 and TRBJ2-7, with D possibly being TRBD2 (6 bases). The germline gives CDR1 LNHDA, CDR2 SQIVND (reference sequence). V lost 3 bases to trimming and J lost 2 bases, with 11 bases between them. The CDR3 is 14 amino acids. In nucleotides, the CDR3 is TGTGCCAGTAGTATGAGGAGGGGTACCTACGAGCAGTACTTC. Amino acids: CASSMRRGTYEQYF.

The table lists this clone with a few counts. This chain links TRBV5-1 with TRBJ2-2; 12 bases match TRBD1. J lost 6 bases, V lost 0 bases, and 3 bases had no gene match. CDR3 length: 16 amino acids. CDR1 is SGHRS, CDR2 YFSETQ, per germline. The CDR3 DNA is TGCGCCAGCAGCTTGGCCGGGACAGGGGGCCCCGGGGAGCTGTTTTTT. Its translation: CASSLAGTGGPGELFF.

The rearrangement links TRBV27 to TRBJ1-2; D might be TRBD1 (5 bases). Germline CDR1 MNHEY, CDR2 SMNVEV (reference sequence). The CDR3 is 15 amino acids. Between the trimmed V and J ends, which lost 0 bases and 6 bases, there was a span of 14 bases. The CDR3 region is CASSLSVGGMNGYTF. In nucleotides, the CDR3 is TGTGCCAGCAGTTTATCGGTGGGGGGTATGAATGGCTACACCTTC.